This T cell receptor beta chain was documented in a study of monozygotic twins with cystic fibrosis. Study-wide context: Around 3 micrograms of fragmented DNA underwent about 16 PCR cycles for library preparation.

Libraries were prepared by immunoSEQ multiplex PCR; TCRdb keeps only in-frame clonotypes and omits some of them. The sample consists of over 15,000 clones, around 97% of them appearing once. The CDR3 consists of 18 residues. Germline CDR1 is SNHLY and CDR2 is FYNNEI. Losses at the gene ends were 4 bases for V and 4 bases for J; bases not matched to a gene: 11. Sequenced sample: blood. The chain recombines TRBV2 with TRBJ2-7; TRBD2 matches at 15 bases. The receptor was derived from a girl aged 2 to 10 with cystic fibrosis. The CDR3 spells CASSGWTSGGAVSYEQYF. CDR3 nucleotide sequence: TGTGCCAGCAGTGGATGGACTAGCGGGGGGGCGGTGAGTTACGAGCAGTACTTC. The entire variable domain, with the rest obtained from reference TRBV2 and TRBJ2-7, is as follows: EPEVTQTPSHQVTQMGQEVILRCVPISNHLYFYWYRQILGQKVEFLVSFYNNEISEKSEIFDDQFSVERPDGSNFTLKIRSTKLEDSAMYFCASSGWTSGGAVSYEQYFGPGTRLTVT.